This is a list of T cell receptor beta chains from one sample in a study of OX40 agonist ivuxolimab in advanced cancers. Profiling relied on immunoSEQ multiplex PCR, and the TCRdb table lists in-frame clones only, not all of them. The repertoire consists of about 95,000 clones, with around 85% occurring once and the leading ten covering 3% to 4.5%. The sample in question was CD4+ or CD8+ T cells sorted from blood, obtained in a trial of the OX40 agonist ivuxolimab. All receptors derive from an adult with an advanced solid tumor such as melanoma, head and neck, liver or kidney cancer. Both conserved end residues are part of each CDR3. A D gene is named only where the DNA matches it firmly. Clone size is shown for a subset of rows, as once, few, many or a class of expanded clone.

TRBD2 | - | TRBJ2-6 | TRBV28 | TGTGCCAGCAGTCCAGGCGGGGGAAGCTCTGGGGCCAACGTCCTGACTTTC | CASSPGGGSSGANVLTF
- | - | TRBJ2-6 | TRBV21-1 | TGTGCCAGCAGCCTCGCGGACAGGACTGGGGCCAACGTCCTGACTTTC | CASSLADRTGANVLTF
TRBD1 | once | TRBJ2-1 | TRBV7-3 | TGTGCCAGCAGCTTTGACAGGGGGCAGCGCAATGAGCAGTTCTTC | CASSFDRGQRNEQFF
- | - | TRBJ2-7 | TRBV19 | TGTGCCAGTAGTATTGGGCCGCTCTCCTACGAGCAGTACTTC | CASSIGPLSYEQYF
- | - | TRBJ2-7 | TRBV4-1 | TGCGCCAGCAGCCAAGATCCAGGACCCGTAGAGCAGTACTTC | CASSQDPGPVEQYF
TRBD1 | - | TRBJ1-1 | TRBV6-6 | TGTGCCAGCACCCGGACAGGGCGGCCTGAAGCTTTCTTT | CASTRTGRPEAFF
- | - | TRBJ2-3 | TRBV18 | TGTGCCAGCTCTCGACGACAGGAACGAGATACGCAGTATTTT | CASSRRQERDTQYF
TRBD1 | - | TRBJ2-1 | TRBV28 | TGTGCCAGCAGCCGCGGGACAGGACGTGGGGGCAATGAGCAGTTCTTC | CASSRGTGRGGNEQFF
- | few | TRBJ1-5 | TRBV19 | TGTGCCAGTAGTATAGGCGGACGCGGGCAGCCCCAGCATTTT | CASSIGGRGQPQHF
- | - | TRBJ2-5 | TRBV11-1 | TGTGCCAGCAGCTTAATGCAAGAGACCCAGTACTTC | CASSLMQETQYF
- | - | TRBJ1-4 | TRBV6-1 | TGTGCCAGCAGCGCCCTCTGGGTTAATGAAAAACTGTTTTTT | CASSALWVNEKLFF
- | - | TRBJ2-5 | TRBV25-1 | TGTGCCAGCAGTCCCCCAAGTCAAGAGACCCAGTACTTC | CASSPPSQETQYF
- | - | TRBJ2-5 | TRBV5-1 | TGCGCCAGCAGCTTGGGGACAGCCTTCCAAGAGACCCAGTACTTC | CASSLGTAFQETQYF
- | - | TRBJ2-7 | TRBV5-4 | TGTGCCAGCAGCCCCCCCGGGGAGACAGGACAGTACTTC | CASSPPGETGQYF
- | - | TRBJ2-7 | TRBV12-5 | TGTGCTAGTGGTCCCCCGGGTCTCCGGGCCTCCTACGAGCAGTACTTC | CASGPPGLRASYEQYF
- | once | TRBJ2-3 | TRBV11-3 | TGTGCCAGCAGTCAGACAGGCCTCACAGATACGCAGTATTTT | CASSQTGLTDTQYF
- | once | TRBJ1-1 | TRBV30 | TGTGCCTGGAGTACAGCCAAGAACACTGAAGCTTTCTTT | CAWSTAKNTEAFF
- | once | TRBJ1-4 | TRBV27 | TGTGCCAGCAGTAGAGGGGGGTCTGAAAAACTGTTTTTT | CASSRGGSEKLFF
TRBD1 | - | TRBJ2-7 | TRBV5-4 | TGTGCCAGCAGCTTGAAGGGACAGGGATACGAGCAGTACTTC | CASSLKGQGYEQYF
- | - | TRBJ2-1 | TRBV27 | TGTGCCAGCAGTCCCCAGGGGTACAATGAGCAGTTCTTC | CASSPQGYNEQFF
TRBD2 | - | TRBJ2-3 | TRBV7-3 | TGTGCCAGCAGCTTAGGGGGGGTAACAGATACGCAGTATTTT | CASSLGGVTDTQYF
- | - | TRBJ2-5 | TRBV19 | TGTGCCAGTAGGCCCGGAGGAGGGCCGGAGACCCAGTACTTC | CASRPGGGPETQYF
- | - | TRBJ2-5 | TRBV7-8 | TGTGCCAGCAGCCCGGATTTGAGGGAGACCCAGTACTTC | CASSPDLRETQYF
- | - | TRBJ2-1 | TRBV7-2 | TGTGCCAGCAGCTTAGGATTTAGGTCAACATACTACAATGAGCAGTTCTTC | CASSLGFRSTYYNEQFF
- | - | TRBJ2-3 | TRBV7-9 | TGTGCCAGCAGCACCTATCAGCGCCGCACAGATACGCAGTATTTT | CASSTYQRRTDTQYF
TRBD2 | - | TRBJ2-7 | TRBV7-8 | TGTGCCAGCAGCCAAAGACTAGCGGGAGGGTACGAGCAGTACTTC | CASSQRLAGGYEQYF
- | - | TRBJ1-3 | TRBV19 | TGTGCCAGTACTTTGGGACGGATGAGCTCTGGAAACACCATATATTTT | CASTLGRMSSGNTIYF
- | - | TRBJ1-2 | TRBV6-6 | TGTGCCAGCAGCCGCCACTTGCAGGGATCTTTTGGCTACACCTTC | CASSRHLQGSFGYTF
- | - | TRBJ2-7 | TRBV7-8 | TGTGCCAGCAGCTCGGGGTTGGCGGGGCGGTACGAGCAGTACTTC | CASSSGLAGRYEQYF
TRBD2 | - | TRBJ2-3 | TRBV5-4 | TGTGCCAGCAGCTTGGATTGGGCGGGAGCGGGCACAGATACGCAGTATTTT | CASSLDWAGAGTDTQYF
- | - | TRBJ1-2 | TRBV2 | TGTGCCAGCAGTGATGACACCCTCTATGGCTACACCTTC | CASSDDTLYGYTF
- | - | TRBJ2-1 | TRBV7-9 | TGTGCCAGCAGCGTCCTAAGTAACTACAATGAGCAGTTCTTC | CASSVLSNYNEQFF
- | - | TRBJ2-7 | TRBV6-6 | TGTGCCAGCAGCCCACAACAATGGGGAGAGCACTACGAGCAGTACTTC | CASSPQQWGEHYEQYF